Below, one TCR beta chain is given with its context. Its recognized antigen is unknown. Base qualities are missing; no much larger clone stands one base away. TCR CDR3 regions were amplified from genomic DNA by multiplex PCR using the deep immunoSEQ assay. Genomic DNA extracted from each cell subset was distributed evenly over all wells of several immunoSEQ 96-well plates, and each plate served as one replicate. For sorted subsets, each replicate PCR was loaded with roughly 190 ng genomic DNA, equivalent to 25,000 to 35,000 T cell genomes. Purified libraries were quantified with a Qubit 3.0 fluorometer, sized on a Bioanalyzer 2100, and re-quantified with the KAPA Library Quantification kit. A separate single-read 150-cycle Illumina NextSeq 550 flow cell was used to sequence each immunoSEQ 96-well plate. The authors' analysis ran thus. Because the immunoSEQ output held only junctional sequences and lacked quality scores, the filtering could not match the filtering applied to full-length reads. To assign V/J genes and CDR3, sequences were annotated using PyIR, a Python wrapper for IgBLAST v1.9, with IMGT germline references. Reads with weak V/J assignments (E-value above 1e-6), missing CDR3, stop codons, out-of-frame junctions, or ambiguous translated residues were removed. A V3J clonotype was defined by an identical inferred V gene, J gene, and CDR3 amino acid sequence. Percentage overlap between repertoires was calculated by dividing the number of shared unique clonotypes by the size of the smaller repertoire. RTK rarefaction, the Chao1 estimator, and Recon v2.1 estimates of unobserved clonotypes were used to assess repertoire richness. Generation probabilities for all TCRbeta clonotypes obtained by the gDNA method from four donors were computed using OLGA. Sourced from immuneACCESS, this table was stored by TCRdb with only in-frame sequences that have V and J called. A share of the clones is absent; for the studies checked, an unresolved V gene accounts for under half, and the remainder has no known explanation. V, J and clone size are those of that table, while D and trimming were read from the DNA. The table for this sample lists 2 million to 2.5 million clones; 85% to 95% of them were counted only once. The top ten hold approximately 0.41% of the sample.

The data were obtained in a study of shared clonotypes between healthy human individuals (TCRdb year 2020). General notes on the study: A few men and a couple of women, aged 18 to 49 years, made up the cohort. To estimate repertoire size and how much clonotypes are shared between individuals, the study performed deep sequencing of blood TCR repertoires from a handful of healthy adults. Per donor, leukapheresis produced somewhere between about 0.85 and 10 billion PBMCs. Libraries were prepared and TCR repertoires were sequenced by different laboratories using diverse techniques, in order to increase sequencing depth and limit assay-specific biases. For each donor, three plates each were used for CD4 naive and CD4 memory, two plates were used for CD8 naive, and one plate was used for CD8 memory.

Donors were healthy HIV-negative adults with no recently reported acute infections or vaccinations. Only Caucasian adults living in Nashville, Tennessee, USA were represented among the donors. CD4+ T cells were enriched by magnetic negative selection; naive cells were then positively selected on CD45RA, and the negative fraction formed the memory subset. Blood was obtained by leukapheresis, after which PBMCs were separated by Ficoll-Histopaque density gradient centrifugation and cryopreserved in liquid nitrogen vapor phase. Analytical flow cytometry was used to check the purity and quantity of every magnetically sorted T cell population. Genomic DNA was isolated from each sorted fraction and quantified by UV absorbance on a Nanodrop 2000c. The CDR3 sequence holds 17 residues, the cysteine and phenylalanine included. The retained sequence is limited to the CDR3, 51 bases, with the frame set at the first base. CDR1 and CDR2 are drawn from the germline V gene: SGHRS, YFSETQ. The germline V and J ends show losses of 1 base and 10 bases respectively, and no gene match explains 12 bases of the junction.

General conclusions and limits of the study: Across a few donors, approximately 5% of naive CD4, more than 3% of naive CD8, under 2.5% of memory CD4, and roughly 0.41% of memory CD8 clonotypes were shared. Naive subsets generally had larger estimated clonotype richness than memory subsets. Based on pairwise subsampling, the degree of clonotype sharing among donors was expected to be affected by sequencing depth. Even with the large sequencing depth, rarefaction of the sorted-subset datasets indicated that sequencing was incomplete. The genetic and exposure-history diversity represented was limited by the small number of donors. Higher generation probabilities were observed for clonotypes shared by all four sorted-subset donors than for non-shared clonotypes. Sampling was limited to blood, and TCR repertoires in tissue likely differ from TCR repertoires in blood.

The material sequenced was naive CD4+ T cells from PBMCs. Read against the paper, the sample's cell subset or site label means: CD45RA+ positively selected. The chain is encoded by TRBV5-1 joined to TRBJ2-1; a stretch of 12 junction bases matches TRBD1. The sequence was collected from a man aged 18 to 35 in good health. Some clones in this sample may be carry-over from other donors' samples. The base sequence is TGCGCCAGCAGCTTGAGACCGGCGGGACAGGGGGCCGGAGAGCAGTTCTTC. Translated, it reads CASSLRPAGQGAGEQFF.